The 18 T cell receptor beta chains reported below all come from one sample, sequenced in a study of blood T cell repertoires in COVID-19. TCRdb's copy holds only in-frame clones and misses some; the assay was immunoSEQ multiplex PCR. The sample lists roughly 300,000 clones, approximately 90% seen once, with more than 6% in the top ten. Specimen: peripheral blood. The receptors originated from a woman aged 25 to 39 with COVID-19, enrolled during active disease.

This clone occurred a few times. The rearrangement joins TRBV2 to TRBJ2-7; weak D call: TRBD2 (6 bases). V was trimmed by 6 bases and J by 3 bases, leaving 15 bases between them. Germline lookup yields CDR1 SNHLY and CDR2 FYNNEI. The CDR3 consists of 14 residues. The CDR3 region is CASRIAEADYEQYF. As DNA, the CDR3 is TGTGCCAGCAGGATAGCGGAGGCCGACTACGAGCAGTACTTC. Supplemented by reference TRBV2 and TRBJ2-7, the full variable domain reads EPEVTQTPSHQVTQMGQEVILRCVPISNHLYFYWYRQILGQKVEFLVSFYNNEISEKSEIFDDQFSVERPDGSNFTLKIRSTKLEDSAMYFCASRIAEADYEQYFGPGTRLTVT.

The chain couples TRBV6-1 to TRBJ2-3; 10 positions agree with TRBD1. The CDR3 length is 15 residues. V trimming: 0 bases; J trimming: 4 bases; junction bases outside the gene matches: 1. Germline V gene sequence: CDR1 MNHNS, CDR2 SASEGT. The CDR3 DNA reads TGTGCCAGCAGTGAAGCGACAGGGGGCGCAGATACGCAGTATTTT. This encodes CASSEATGGADTQYF.

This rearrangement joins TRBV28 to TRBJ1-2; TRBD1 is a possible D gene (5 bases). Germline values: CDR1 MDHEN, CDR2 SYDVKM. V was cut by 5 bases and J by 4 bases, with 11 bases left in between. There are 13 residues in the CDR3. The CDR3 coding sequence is TGTGCCAGCAGTCTCGGGGGGGGCTATGGCTACACCTTC. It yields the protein CASSLGGGYGYTF.

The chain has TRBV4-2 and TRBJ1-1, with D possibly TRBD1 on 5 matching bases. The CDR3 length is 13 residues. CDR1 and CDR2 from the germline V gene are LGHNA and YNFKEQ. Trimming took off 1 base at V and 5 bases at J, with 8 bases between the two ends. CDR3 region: CASSQVGGTEAFF. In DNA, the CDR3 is TGTGCCAGCAGCCAAGTGGGGGGAACTGAAGCTTTCTTT.

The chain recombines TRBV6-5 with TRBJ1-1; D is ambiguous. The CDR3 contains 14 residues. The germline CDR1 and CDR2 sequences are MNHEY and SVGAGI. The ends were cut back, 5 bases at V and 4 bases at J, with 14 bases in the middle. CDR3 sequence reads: CASSHSPQATEAFF. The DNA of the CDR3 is TGTGCCAGCAGTCACAGTCCTCAGGCCACTGAAGCTTTCTTT.

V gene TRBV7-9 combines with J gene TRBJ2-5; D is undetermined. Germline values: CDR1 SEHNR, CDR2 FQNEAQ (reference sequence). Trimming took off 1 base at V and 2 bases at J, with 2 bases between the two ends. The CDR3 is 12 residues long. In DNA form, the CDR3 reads TGTGCCAGCAGCTTAGTACAAGAGACCCAGTACTTC. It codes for CASSLVQETQYF.

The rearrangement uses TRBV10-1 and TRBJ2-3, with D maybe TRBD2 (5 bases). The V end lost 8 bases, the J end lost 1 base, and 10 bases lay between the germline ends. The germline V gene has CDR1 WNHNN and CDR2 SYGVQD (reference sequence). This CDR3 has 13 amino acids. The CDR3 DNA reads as TGCGCCAGCGGCCCGAGGGGCACAGATACGCAGTATTTT. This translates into CASGPRGTDTQYF.

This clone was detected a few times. The CDR3 DNA reads as TGTGCCACCAGTGATTCGGAACCCGGGACTAGCGAGAGATTCAACACCGGGGAGCTGTTTTTT. Translated: CATSDSEPGTSERFNTGELFF. The rearrangement links TRBV24-1 to TRBJ2-2, with 10 bases identical to TRBD2. CDR1 and CDR2 from the germline V gene are KGHDR and SFDVKD. After removal of 2 bases from V and 2 bases from J, the junction contained 16 bases not matched to a gene. CDR3 size: 21 residues.

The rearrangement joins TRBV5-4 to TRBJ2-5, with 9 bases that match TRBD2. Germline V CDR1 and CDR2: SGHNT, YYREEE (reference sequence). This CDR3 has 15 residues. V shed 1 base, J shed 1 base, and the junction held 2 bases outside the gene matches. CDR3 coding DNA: TGTGCCAGCAGCTTGCTAGCGGGGTTCCAAGAGACCCAGTACTTC. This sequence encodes CASSLLAGFQETQYF.

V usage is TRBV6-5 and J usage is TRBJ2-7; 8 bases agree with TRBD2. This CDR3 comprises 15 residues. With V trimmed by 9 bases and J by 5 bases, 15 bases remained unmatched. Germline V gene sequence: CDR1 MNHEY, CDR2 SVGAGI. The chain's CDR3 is CASGPAGGLSHEQYF. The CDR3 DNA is TGTGCCAGTGGTCCTGCGGGAGGTTTGTCCCACGAGCAGTACTTC.

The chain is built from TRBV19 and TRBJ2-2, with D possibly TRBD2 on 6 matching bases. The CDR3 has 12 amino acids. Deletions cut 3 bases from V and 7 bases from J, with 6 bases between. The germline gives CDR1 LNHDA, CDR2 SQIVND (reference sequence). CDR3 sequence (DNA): TGTGCCAGTAGTATCGGGGGCGGGGAGCTGTTTTTT. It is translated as CASSIGGGELFF.

CDR3 sequence reads: CASSARSGTGNTEAFF. In nucleotides, the CDR3 is TGTGCCAGTAGTGCAAGATCCGGGACAGGGAACACTGAAGCTTTCTTT. The chain has TRBV19 and TRBJ1-1; 8 bases line up with TRBD1. There are 16 residues in the CDR3. Germline V gene sequence: CDR1 LNHDA, CDR2 SQIVND (reference sequence). Losses at the gene ends were 5 bases for V and 1 base for J; bases not matched to a gene: 9.

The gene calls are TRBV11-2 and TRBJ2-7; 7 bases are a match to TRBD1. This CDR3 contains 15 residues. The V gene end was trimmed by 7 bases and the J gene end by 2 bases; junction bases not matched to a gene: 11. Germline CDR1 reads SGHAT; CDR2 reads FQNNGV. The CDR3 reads CASTPDLGQTYEQYF. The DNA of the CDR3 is TGTGCCAGCACCCCCGATCTGGGACAGACCTACGAGCAGTACTTC.

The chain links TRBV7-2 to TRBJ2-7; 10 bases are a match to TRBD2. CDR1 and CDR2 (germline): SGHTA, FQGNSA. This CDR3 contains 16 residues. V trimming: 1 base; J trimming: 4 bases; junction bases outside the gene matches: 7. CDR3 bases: TGTGCCAGCAGCTTAGGAAGCGGGAGGGCCGGATACGAGCAGTACTTC. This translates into CASSLGSGRAGYEQYF.

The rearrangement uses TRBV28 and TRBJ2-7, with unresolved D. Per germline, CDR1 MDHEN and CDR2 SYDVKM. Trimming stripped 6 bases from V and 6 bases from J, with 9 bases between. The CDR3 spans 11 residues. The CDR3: CASSLRGEQYF. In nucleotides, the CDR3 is TGTGCCAGCAGCCTCCGAGGCGAGCAGTACTTC.

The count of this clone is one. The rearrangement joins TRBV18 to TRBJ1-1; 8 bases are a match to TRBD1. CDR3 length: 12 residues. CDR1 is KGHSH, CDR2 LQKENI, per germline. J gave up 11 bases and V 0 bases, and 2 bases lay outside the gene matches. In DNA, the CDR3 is TGTGCCAGCTCACCACCGGACAGGGTCGCTTTCTTT. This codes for CASSPPDRVAFF.

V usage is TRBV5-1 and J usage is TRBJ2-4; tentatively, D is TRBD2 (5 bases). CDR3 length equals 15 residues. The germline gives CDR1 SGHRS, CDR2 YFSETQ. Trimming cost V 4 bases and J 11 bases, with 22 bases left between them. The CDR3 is CASSTTLPGSGLQYF. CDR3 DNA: TGCGCCAGCAGCACGACCCTCCCGGGATCGGGCCTTCAGTACTTC.

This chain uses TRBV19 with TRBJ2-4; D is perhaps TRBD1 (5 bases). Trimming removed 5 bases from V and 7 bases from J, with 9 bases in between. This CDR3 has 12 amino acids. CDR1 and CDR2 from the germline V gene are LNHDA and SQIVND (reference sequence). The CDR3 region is CASSFAGNIQYF. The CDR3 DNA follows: TGTGCCAGTAGTTTCGCAGGGAACATTCAGTACTTC.